This T cell receptor (beta chain) was identified during a study of T cells in Graves' hyperthyroidism and ophthalmopathy. RNA transcripts provided the source from which TCR beta CDR3 regions were amplified. The primer set for the first-round RT-PCR of the TCR CDR3 was HTBI. TCRdb reprocessed the multiplex PCR reads with MiXCR, giving one entry per CDR3 protein. The table lists approximately 370,000 distinct CDR3 sequences, 15% of them singletons. Over 18 months, lack of ophthalmopathy progression marked Graves' hyperthyroidism as stable. At least ten counts were recorded for this clonotype. The germline V gene encodes CDR1 MNHNS and CDR2 SASEGT. The CDR3 sequence is 14 residues long. V lost 7 bases and J lost 3; bases outside the gene matches: 8.

This chain uses TRBV6-1 with TRBJ1-1; 7 bases match TRBD1. The TCR comes from a woman under 40 with Graves' hyperthyroidism. Sequenced sample: blood. CDR3 sequence reads: CASIKQGWDTEAFF. The CDR3 bases are TGTGCCAGCATCAAACAGGGGTGGGACACTGAAGCTTTCTTT.